The T cell receptor (beta chain) under discussion was sequenced for a study of blood T cell repertoires in COVID-19. Study processing details: Amplification with reference gene primers provided the estimates of nucleated cell counts. The protocol was immunoSEQ multiplex PCR, while the TCRdb copy is restricted to in-frame clones and leaves out a portion. V, J and clone size reflect that table, while D and trimming were determined from the DNA. The sample holds roughly 70,000 clones, approximately 80% seen once. This clone was seen more than once but under ten times. The V gene end was trimmed by 3 bases and the J gene end by 5 bases; junction bases not matched to a gene: 8. The germline V gene encodes CDR1 SEHNR and CDR2 FQNEAQ (reference sequence). There are 15 residues in the CDR3.

The chain joins TRBV7-9 to TRBJ1-1; TRBD1 matches at 8 bases. The sequence derives from a man between 60 and 75 years old with COVID-19, enrolled during active disease. The sequenced sample consisted of peripheral blood. The CDR3 DNA reads TGTGCCAGCAGCTTCAGGGGGCGCGGTGGGACTGAAGCTTTCTTT. It is translated as CASSFRGRGGTEAFF.